The subject of this entry is one T cell receptor beta chain. Its antigen is currently unknown. The data derive from a study of T-cell memory formation after mild COVID-19. The study, taken as a whole, reports: Specificity for SARS-CoV-2 was not confirmed among the second-wave clones peaking on day 37. Later expanders leaned CD4+, whereas day 15 to 85 contracting clones were balanced CD4/CD8.

A single record per CDR3 protein comes from TCRdb applying MiXCR to the 5' RACE reads. The table includes 150,000 to 200,000 distinct CDR3 sequences, roughly 17% detected once. V lost 4 bases to trimming and J lost 8 bases, with 18 bases between them. This CDR3 has 15 amino acids. Germline CDR1 and CDR2: SGHKS and YYEKEE (reference sequence). Sequences were obtained from PBMCs or a T cell subset sorted from them (not recorded which). The chain carries TRBV5-5 and TRBJ1-4; weak D call: TRBD1 (5 bases). This receptor was obtained from an adult woman who had mild COVID-19 (a few samples of this study predate the infection). Cell type and time point are not known. CDR3 protein: CASSPRRGGDEKLFF. CDR3 nucleotides: TGTGCCAGCAGCCCCAGACGCGGGGGGGACGAAAAACTGTTTTTT.